Below, one T cell receptor (beta chain) is given with its context. This specimen comes from a study of control samples from healthy donors and cancer patients. The method was immunoSEQ multiplex PCR; TCRdb's version includes in-frame clones alone and lacks a portion of them. The sample lists approximately 94,000 clones; roughly 83% were seen once. The CDR3 has 12 amino acids. In germline, CDR1 is SGHTA, CDR2 FQGTGA. Trimming took 5 bases from V and 6 from J, leaving 9 bases between them. This TCR was sampled from a man between 65 and 85 years old with lung cancer. The chain employs TRBV7-3 and TRBJ2-3; D is unclear. Specimen: PBMCs. The CDR3 spells CASSPTGDTQYF. In DNA, the CDR3 is TGTGCCAGCAGCCCAACGGGTGATACGCAGTATTTT.